These 3 T cell receptor beta chains originate from one sample sequenced in a study of blood T cell repertoires in COVID-19. Repertoires were generated with immunoSEQ multiplex PCR, while TCRdb's copy carries only in-frame clones and drops some. The sample includes almost 15,000 clones, roughly nine tenths of them seen just once. Sequenced input: peripheral blood. Source of these receptors: an older woman in a cohort sampled during active or convalescent COVID-19.

The chain has TRBV9 and TRBJ2-1; a possible D gene is TRBD1 (5 bases). From germline, CDR1 is SGDLS and CDR2 YYNGEE. The CDR3 loop spans 12 amino acids. Trimming pared 0 bases from V and 13 bases from J, leaving 11 bases between. The CDR3 coding sequence is TGTGCCAGCAGCGTAGTAGGGCAGGGACAGTTCTTC. Amino acids: CASSVVGQGQFF.

This chain links TRBV30 with TRBJ1-3; D gene uncertain. The CDR3 extends over 16 amino acids. V lost 2 bases and J lost 0, with 14 bases in between. CDR1 GTSNPN and CDR2 SVGIG come from the germline V gene (reference sequence). DNA for the CDR3: TGTGCCTGGAGTACTCCCCCGCGCGTCTCTGGAAACACCATATATTTT. As protein: CAWSTPPRVSGNTIYF.

V and J are TRBV7-6 and TRBJ2-3, with 8 bases matching TRBD1. This CDR3 is 17 amino acids long. The germline V gene has CDR1 SGHVS and CDR2 FNYEAQ. V was pared by 5 bases and J by 2 bases, with 12 bases of the junction left unmatched. CDR3 sequence (DNA): TGTGCCAGCAGCCTTCCGACGAGGGGACAGGTCACAGATACGCAGTATTTT. It specifies CASSLPTRGQVTDTQYF.